The TCR beta chain described here comes from a study of graft-versus-host responses after intestinal transplantation. Data came from immunoSEQ multiplex PCR; TCRdb stores just in-frame clones and leaves some out. The table has 50,000 to 75,000 clones, around 92% seen once. Worth noting for this clone: Its specificity is not known.

Looked up from germline, CDR1 is SGHTA and CDR2 is FQGTGA. The trim removed 6 bases at V and 4 bases at J, leaving 9 bases unmatched. The CDR3 sequence is 15 residues long. The clonotype originates from a human donor who was the organ donor for an intestinal transplant. Sequencing was performed on unstimulated CD4+ T cells sorted from spleen or lymph node cells, taken before transplant. V usage is TRBV7-3 and J usage is TRBJ2-1; 7 bases agree with TRBD1. The CDR3 bases are TGTGCCAGCAGTGTCCGGGACAGCCCATACAATGAGCAGTTCTTC. Residues: CASSVRDSPYNEQFF.